Listed here are 18 T cell receptor beta chains from one sample, sequenced in a study of T cells in Graves' hyperthyroidism and ophthalmopathy. RNA transcripts served as the template for amplifying TCR beta CDR3 regions. TCR CDR3 regions were first amplified by RT-PCR with HTBI primers. MiXCR was run by TCRdb on the multiplex PCR reads, yielding one entry per CDR3 protein. This table holds around 340,000 distinct CDR3 sequences, approximately 17% found once. The material sequenced was blood. These receptors originate from a young man with Graves' hyperthyroidism.

The chain combines TRBV27 with TRBJ1-5; 8 bases are a match to TRBD1. V was pared by 1 base and J by 11 bases, with 13 bases of the junction left unmatched. The CDR3 totals 16 residues. Germline values: CDR1 MNHEY, CDR2 SMNVEV (reference sequence). CDR3 residues: CASSLLGTGSQQSQHF. The CDR3 DNA follows: TGTGCCAGCAGTTTATTAGGGACAGGTTCCCAACAATCCCAGCATTTT.

This clonotype was counted ten times or more. This sequence joins TRBV3-1 and TRBJ1-2; TRBD1 might be the D (5 bases). The V end lost 0 bases, the J end lost 8 bases, and 13 bases lay between the germline ends. The germline V gene has CDR1 LGHDT and CDR2 YNNKEL (reference sequence). There are 14 residues in the CDR3. CDR3 in amino acids: CASSQERGFNGYTF. Written as DNA, the CDR3 is TGTGCCAGCAGCCAAGAGAGGGGCTTCAACGGCTACACCTTC.

This clonotype appeared many times. The chain couples TRBV19 to TRBJ1-1, with unresolved D. Germline assignment: CDR1 LNHDA and CDR2 SQIVND (reference sequence). This CDR3 spans 12 amino acids. V lost 8 bases and J 0 bases, leaving 7 bases between the germline ends. CDR3 in amino acids: CASGDLNTEAFF. The CDR3 DNA reads as TGTGCCAGTGGGGATCTGAACACTGAAGCTTTCTTT.

This clonotype was found a few times. This chain uses TRBV10-1 with TRBJ1-6; weak D call: TRBD1 (5 bases). Trimming cost V 3 bases and J 5 bases, with 8 bases left between them. Germline CDR1 is WNHNN and CDR2 is SYGVQD (reference sequence). This CDR3 is built from 14 residues. Here the CDR3 reads CASSDQGNNSPLHF. The CDR3 DNA reads TGCGCCAGCAGTGATCAGGGAAATAATTCACCCCTCCACTTT.

Only a few counts were recorded for this clonotype. The V and J genes are TRBV11-2 and TRBJ2-7; D is perhaps TRBD1 or TRBD2 (6 bases each). This CDR3 contains 13 residues. Looked up from germline, CDR1 is SGHAT and CDR2 is FQNNGV. V lost 5 bases to trimming and J lost 4 bases, with 12 bases between them. The CDR3 region has the DNA TGTGCCAGCAGCGCGGGACACAATTACGAGCAGTACTTC. This encodes CASSAGHNYEQYF.

This chain connects TRBV27 to TRBJ2-7; no definite D call. CDR3 length equals 13 residues. CDR1 MNHEY and CDR2 SMNVEV come from the germline V gene (reference sequence). Trimming took 3 bases from V and 3 from J, leaving 9 bases between them. The CDR3 loop reads CASSFGQFYEQYF. CDR3 in DNA: TGTGCCAGCAGTTTCGGCCAGTTCTACGAGCAGTACTTC.

There are many counts of this clonotype. The gene calls are TRBV24-1 and TRBJ2-7; no clear D gene. With 3 bases removed from V and 3 bases from J, the gap between germline ends came to 5 bases. This CDR3 has 12 residues. Germline values: CDR1 KGHDR, CDR2 SFDVKD. DNA of the CDR3: TGTGCCACCAGTGATGGGGTCTACGAGCAGTACTTC. It yields the protein CATSDGVYEQYF.

This clonotype occurred many times. V and J are TRBV10-3 and TRBJ2-1; 9 bases map to TRBD2. The V segment lost 3 bases and the J segment 6 bases; nucleotides outside the gene matches: 6. Germline V gene data show CDR1 as ENHRY and CDR2 as SYGVKD. The CDR3 extends over 15 amino acids. CDR3 sequence (DNA): TGTGCCATCAGTGAATCGACTAGCGGTAGCAATGAGCAGTTCTTC. It yields the protein CAISESTSGSNEQFF.

This clonotype was detected ten times or more. The V gene is TRBV20-1, the J gene TRBJ2-7, with TRBD1 identical over 8 bases. With V trimmed by 1 base and J by 7 bases, 9 bases remained unmatched. The CDR3 is 14 amino acids. In germline, CDR1 is DFQATT, CDR2 SNEGSKA (reference sequence). The CDR3 DNA reads TGCAGTGCTAGAGTTGGAGGACAGGGTCGGGAGCAGTACTTC. Translation: CSARVGGQGREQYF.

In its sample, this clonotype was seen many times. This chain joins TRBV27 and TRBJ1-1; D gene unclear. Germline-derived CDR1 and CDR2 are MNHEY and SMNVEV (reference sequence). The CDR3 covers 13 residues. The V and J ends lost 3 bases and 1 base respectively, with 6 bases between them. The CDR3 region is CASSFSTNTEAFF. CDR3 DNA sequence: TGTGCCAGCAGTTTCTCAACGAACACTGAAGCTTTCTTT.

This clonotype has just a few counts. The gene calls are TRBV19 and TRBJ1-5; D gene ambiguous. Trimming took 6 bases from V and 4 from J, leaving 10 bases between them. This CDR3 is 13 amino acids long. Germline V gene data show CDR1 as LNHDA and CDR2 as SQIVND (reference sequence). The CDR3 here is CASSGRDNQPQHF. CDR3 DNA sequence: TGTGCCAGTAGCGGACGGGATAATCAGCCCCAGCATTTT.

At least ten counts were recorded for this clonotype. The chain links TRBV7-8 to TRBJ1-4; D is uncertain. The CDR3 has 12 amino acids. Deletions cut 1 base from V and 7 bases from J, with 4 bases between. Germline V gives CDR1 SGHVS, CDR2 FQNEAQ. The CDR3 here is CASSLGPEKLFF. Written as DNA, the CDR3 is TGTGCCAGCAGCTTAGGTCCTGAAAAACTGTTTTTT.

V gene TRBV9 combines with J gene TRBJ2-5; D is uncertain. The CDR3 length is 19 residues. Germline CDR1 reads SGDLS; CDR2 reads YYNGEE. The ends were cut back, 4 bases at V and 4 bases at J, with 29 bases in the middle. The chain's CDR3 is CASSPREIHRTPNGETQYF. CDR3 nucleotides: TGTGCCAGCAGCCCCCGTGAAATTCACCGGACCCCTAACGGAGAGACCCAGTACTTC.

This clonotype was counted at least ten times. CDR3 sequence reads: CASIPRGGTEAFF. For the CDR3, the DNA is TGTGCCAGTATCCCCCGCGGGGGCACTGAAGCTTTCTTT. The chain is built from TRBV19 and TRBJ1-1; the D gene is possibly TRBD1 (5 bases). The CDR3 extends over 13 amino acids. The ends were cut back, 7 bases at V and 4 bases at J, with 13 bases in the middle. The germline CDR1 and CDR2 sequences are LNHDA and SQIVND (reference sequence). Together with reference TRBV19 and TRBJ1-1, the CDR3 gives the full variable domain: DGGITQSPKYLFRKEGQNVTLSCEQNLNHDAMYWYRQDPGQGLRLIYYSQIVNDFQKGDIAEGYSVSREKKESFPLTVTSAQKNPTAFYLCASIPRGGTEAFFGQGTRLTVV.

V usage is TRBV2 and J usage is TRBJ1-5; D uncertain. V was pared by 7 bases and J by 2 bases, with 15 bases between. This CDR3 comprises 15 residues. Germline V gives CDR1 SNHLY, CDR2 FYNNEI. CDR3 protein: CASNLWWQGNQPQHF. DNA of the CDR3: TGTGCCAGCAATCTGTGGTGGCAAGGCAATCAGCCCCAGCATTTT.

This clonotype was found many times. The chain carries TRBV20-1 and TRBJ2-5; 8 bases line up with TRBD2. The ends lost 1 base at V and 5 bases at J; junction bases unmatched: 9. The germline V gene has CDR1 DFQATT and CDR2 SNEGSKA (reference sequence). The CDR3 contains 15 residues. The CDR3 loop reads CSARGERERGETQYF. The CDR3 nucleotides are TGCAGTGCTAGAGGAGAGCGGGAGAGGGGGGAGACCCAGTACTTC.

This clonotype turned up a few times. This chain connects TRBV2 to TRBJ2-7, with 10 bases aligning to TRBD1. Trimming at V came to 7 bases and at J to 4 bases, leaving 13 bases not matched to a gene. Germline CDR1 is SNHLY and CDR2 is FYNNEI. The CDR3 is made up of 16 amino acids. The CDR3 region has the DNA TGTGCCAGCAATCTACCGCCGGGACAGGGGAGGTACGAGCAGTACTTC. It translates to CASNLPPGQGRYEQYF. Using reference TRBV2 and TRBJ2-7 for the parts outside the CDR3, the full variable domain is EPEVTQTPSHQVTQMGQEVILRCVPISNHLYFYWYRQILGQKVEFLVSFYNNEISEKSEIFDDQFSVERPDGSNFTLKIRSTKLEDSAMYFCASNLPPGQGRYEQYFGPGTRLTVT.

The sample holds one count of this clonotype. The CDR3 sequence is CSVQRGQVSPLHF. The DNA of the CDR3 is TGCAGTGTACAGCGAGGACAGGTGTCACCCCTCCACTTT. The rearrangement uses TRBV20-1 and TRBJ1-6, with 7 bases matching TRBD1. CDR1 DFQATT and CDR2 SNEGSKA come from the germline V gene (reference sequence). The ends lost 7 bases at V and 10 bases at J; junction bases unmatched: 10. This CDR3 comprises 13 residues.